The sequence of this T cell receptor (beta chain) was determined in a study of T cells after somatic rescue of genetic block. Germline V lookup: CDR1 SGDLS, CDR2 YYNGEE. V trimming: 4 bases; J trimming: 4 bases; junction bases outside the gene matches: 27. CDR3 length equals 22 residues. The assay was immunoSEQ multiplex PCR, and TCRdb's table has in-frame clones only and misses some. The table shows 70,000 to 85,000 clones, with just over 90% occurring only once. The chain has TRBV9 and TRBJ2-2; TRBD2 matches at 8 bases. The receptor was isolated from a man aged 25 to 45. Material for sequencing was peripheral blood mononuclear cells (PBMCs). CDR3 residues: CASSPSGGLGSGRFMGTGELFF. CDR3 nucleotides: TGTGCCAGCAGCCCCTCCGGGGGGTTAGGGAGCGGGAGATTTATGGGCACCGGGGAGCTGTTTTTT.